The sequence of this TCR beta chain was determined in a study of T cells in tumors after PD-1 blockade (dated 2019 in TCRdb). Regarding the research as a whole: Patients were excluded if they had prior checkpoint blockade, use of systemic immunosuppressants, or recent radiotherapy or other anti-cancer therapy within 4 weeks. RECIST version 1.1 was used to evaluate clinical response. Paired single-cell RNA and TCR sequencing was done in the study on site-matched tumors from patients with BCC or SCC, both before and after anti-PD-1 therapy. To compare clonotypes in blood versus tumor, bulk TCR sequencing was run on approximately 11 peripheral blood samples drawn from a few patients. An average of 113,528 TCR templates (range about 21,000-257,772) and fewer than 45,000 unique clonotypes was obtained for peripheral blood samples. While on anti-PD-1 treatment, some of the patients also continued taking daily vismodegib 150 mg. Pembrolizumab 200 mg every 3 weeks or cemiplimab 350 mg every 2 weeks was administered to patients.

Points on this clone: Its antigen specificity is not known. Base qualities were left out, and no much larger clone turns up one base away.

General study outcomes and caveats: Approximately 41% of TCR clonotypes from the tumor were detected in blood, and certain novel exhausted tumor clones were present in blood collected before treatment, which suggests recruitment from the periphery. Where the novel T cell clones came from was not identified, and possible sources could include lymphoid organs or rare unexpanded clones inside the tumor or in the tumor periphery.

Deletion took 1 base off V and 2 bases off J, with a span of 5 bases between the germline ends. The germline V gene (reference sequence) yields LNHNV for CDR1 and YYDKDF for CDR2. There are 13 amino acids in the CDR3, from cysteine to phenylalanine inclusive. Of the read, only the CDR3 DNA is kept; its 39 bases are in frame from base 1. The immunoSEQ platform was used for deep TCRbeta sequencing. The paper's processing steps were these. Only productive rearrangements were exported from the immunoSEQ Analyzer for downstream analysis. Bulk TCRbeta clonotypes were assigned T cell phenotypes by matching to single-cell RNA+TCR-seq clones sharing the same TCRbeta sequence. Clone enrichment in tumor was computed as tumor frequency divided by PBMC frequency from bulk TCR sequencing. GLIPH was used to group TCRs into specificity groups, clusters of distinct TCRs likely recognizing common antigens via shared CDR3 motifs. TCRdb holds this immuneACCESS table with in-frame rearrangements only. Some clones are missing; in checked studies, unresolved V genes explain under half, and the rest has no known cause. V, J and clone size reflect that table, while D and trimming were determined from the DNA. The sample table contains about 59,000 clones; only one count was recorded for roughly 75% of them. Roughly 12% of the sample is held by the ten biggest clonotypes.

This specimen's time point label, per the study, means: before anti-PD-1 therapy. Genomic DNA extracted from tumor biopsies or peripheral blood was used for bulk TCRbeta sequencing, with input ranging from roughly 616 ng to 6,004 ng. Every patient was a poor candidate for surgical resection and had histologically proven advanced or metastatic basal or squamous cell carcinoma. Of the approximately 12 patients in the basal cell carcinoma cohort, eight or nine underwent bulk tumor TCR sequencing. This receptor chain uses TRBV15 and TRBJ2-5; no D segment can be confidently identified. This sequence originates from a human donor with basal cell carcinoma. Source: PBMCs, taken before anti-PD-1 treatment. Here the CDR3 is given as CATSRVRQETQYF. The DNA sequence is given as TGTGCCACCAGCAGAGTCCGTCAAGAGACCCAGTACTTC.